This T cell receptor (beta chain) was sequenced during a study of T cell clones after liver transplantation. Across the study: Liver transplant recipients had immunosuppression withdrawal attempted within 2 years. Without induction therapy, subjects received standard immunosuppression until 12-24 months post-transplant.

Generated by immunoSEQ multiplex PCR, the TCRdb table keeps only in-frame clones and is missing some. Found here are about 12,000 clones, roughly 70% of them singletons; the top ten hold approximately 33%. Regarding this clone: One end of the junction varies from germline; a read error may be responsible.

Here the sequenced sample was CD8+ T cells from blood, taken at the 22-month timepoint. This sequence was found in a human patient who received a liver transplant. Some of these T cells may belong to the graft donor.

The CDR3 DNA reads TGTGCTAGCAGCTTGTCAGCAGACCACTACGAGCAGTACTTC. It specifies CASSLSADHYEQYF. The chain is built from TRBV7-7 and TRBJ2-7; no firm D call. Germline V CDR1 and CDR2: SSHAT, FNYEAQ (reference sequence). The CDR3 has 14 amino acids.